The entry below gives a single T cell receptor beta chain sequence along with its context. The antigen is not known. V lost 3 bases and J lost 0, with 11 bases in between. Germline V gives CDR1 SGHTA, CDR2 FQGNSA. The CDR3 totals 16 residues. The data were taken from a study of T cell responses to AZD1222 COVID-19 vaccine. Findings of the study overall: As reported, nearly half of all spike-specific TCRs target variant regions that are unmutated. Among vaccine-associated CD4 TCRs, coverage spanned spike, with dominance at 160-218 and 743-854.

Sequenced by immunoSEQ multiplex PCR; TCRdb stores in-frame clones only, minus some. Found here are 150,000 to 200,000 clones, more than 80% of them singletons; the top ten hold less than 4.5%. The TCR sequence derives from an adult who received the MenACWY meningococcal vaccine as a control. Sequenced material: peripheral blood, taken 28 days after the second dose of the MenACWY control vaccine. The rearrangement joins TRBV7-2 to TRBJ2-2; TRBD1 is a possible D gene (5 bases). CDR3 in amino acids: CASSFAQVPNTGELFF. The CDR3 DNA is TGTGCCAGCAGCTTTGCACAGGTACCGAACACCGGGGAGCTGTTTTTT. Looking up the rest from reference TRBV7-2 and TRBJ2-2 gives the full variable domain: GAGVSQSPSNKVTEKGKDVELRCDPISGHTALYWYRQSLGQGLEFLIYFQGNSAPDKSGLPSDRFSAERTGGSVSTLTIQRTQQEDSAVYLCASSFAQVPNTGELFFGEGSRLTVL.